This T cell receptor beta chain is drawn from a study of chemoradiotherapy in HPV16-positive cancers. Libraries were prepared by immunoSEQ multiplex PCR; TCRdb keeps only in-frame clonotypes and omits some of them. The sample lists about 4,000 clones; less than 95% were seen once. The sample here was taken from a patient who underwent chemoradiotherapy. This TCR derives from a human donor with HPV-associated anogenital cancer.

CDR3 amino acids: CASSTQRVGSYEQYF. CDR3 in DNA: TGTGCCAGCTCAACTCAGAGGGTAGGGTCCTACGAGCAGTACTTC. V usage is TRBV18 and J usage is TRBJ2-7, with D maybe TRBD2 (5 bases). The CDR3 loop spans 15 amino acids. Between the trimmed V and J ends, which lost 5 bases and 1 base, there was a span of 15 bases. Germline V gene sequence: CDR1 KGHSH, CDR2 LQKENI.